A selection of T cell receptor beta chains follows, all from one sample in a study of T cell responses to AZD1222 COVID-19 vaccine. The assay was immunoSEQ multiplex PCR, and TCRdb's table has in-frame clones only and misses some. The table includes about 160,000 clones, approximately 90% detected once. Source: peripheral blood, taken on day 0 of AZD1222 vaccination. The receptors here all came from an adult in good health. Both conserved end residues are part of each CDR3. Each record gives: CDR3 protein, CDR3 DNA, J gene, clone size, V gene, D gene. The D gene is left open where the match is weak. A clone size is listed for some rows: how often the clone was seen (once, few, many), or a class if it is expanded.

CDR3aa: CASSSGVVTNEKLFF
CDR3nt: TGTGCCAGCAGTTCCGGGGTGGTGACTAATGAAAAACTGTTTTTT
j_gene: TRBJ1-4
abundance: NA
v_gene: TRBV6-5
d_gene: NA

CDR3aa: CASSHVRKNTEAFF
CDR3nt: TGCGCCAGCAGCCATGTTCGTAAGAACACTGAAGCTTTCTTT
j_gene: TRBJ1-1
abundance: NA
v_gene: TRBV4-3
d_gene: NA

CDR3aa: CASSPVPLTGELFF
CDR3nt: TGTGCCAGCTCACCAGTACCGCTCACCGGGGAGCTGTTTTTT
j_gene: TRBJ2-2
abundance: few
v_gene: TRBV18
d_gene: NA

CDR3aa: CASSEGPGGGYNEQFF
CDR3nt: TGTGCCAGCAGTGAAGGACCGGGGGGGGGTTACAATGAGCAGTTCTTC
j_gene: TRBJ2-1
abundance: NA
v_gene: TRBV2
d_gene: TRBD2

CDR3aa: CASSGKPRGVLHYGYTF
CDR3nt: TGCGCCAGCAGCGGGAAGCCTCGAGGGGTCCTCCACTATGGCTACACCTTC
j_gene: TRBJ1-2
abundance: NA
v_gene: TRBV5-1
d_gene: NA

CDR3aa: CAISEQGAFGYTF
CDR3nt: TGTGCCATCAGTGAGCAGGGGGCGTTTGGCTACACCTTC
j_gene: TRBJ1-2
abundance: NA
v_gene: TRBV10-3
d_gene: TRBD1

CDR3aa: CASSSLDSYEQYF
CDR3nt: TGTGCCAGCAGCTCCCTGGACAGCTACGAGCAGTACTTC
j_gene: TRBJ2-7
abundance: NA
v_gene: TRBV5-6
d_gene: NA

CDR3aa: CASMRVRREHF
CDR3nt: TGTGCCAGCATGCGGGTTCGGAGGGAGCATTTT
j_gene: TRBJ1-5
abundance: NA
v_gene: TRBV6-5
d_gene: NA

CDR3aa: CASSPGLSMNTEAFF
CDR3nt: TGTGCCAGCTCACCTGGTCTTAGTATGAACACTGAAGCTTTCTTT
j_gene: TRBJ1-1
abundance: NA
v_gene: TRBV18
d_gene: NA

CDR3aa: CASSLTGRSSGNTIYF
CDR3nt: TGTGCCAGCAGCTTAACAGGCCGAAGCTCTGGAAACACCATATATTTT
j_gene: TRBJ1-3
abundance: few
v_gene: TRBV7-3
d_gene: NA

CDR3aa: CASGIYPYQPQHF
CDR3nt: TGTGCCAGCGGCATATACCCGTATCAGCCCCAGCATTTT
j_gene: TRBJ1-5
abundance: once
v_gene: TRBV27
d_gene: NA

CDR3aa: CASSTVIAEAFF
CDR3nt: TGTGCCAGCAGTACGGTTATTGCTGAAGCTTTCTTT
j_gene: TRBJ1-1
abundance: NA
v_gene: TRBV6-2/TRBV6-3
d_gene: NA

CDR3aa: CASSPSGERETQYF
CDR3nt: TGCGCCAGCAGCCCTAGCGGGGAACGGGAGACCCAGTACTTC
j_gene: TRBJ2-5
abundance: NA
v_gene: TRBV4-3
d_gene: TRBD2

CDR3aa: CASSVAGEGNTIYF
CDR3nt: TGTGCCAGCAGCGTAGCCGGGGAGGGAAACACCATATATTTT
j_gene: TRBJ1-3
abundance: NA
v_gene: TRBV9
d_gene: NA

CDR3aa: CASSLIRSDSYNSPLHF
CDR3nt: TGCGCCAGCAGCTTGATCCGGTCCGACTCCTATAATTCACCCCTCCACTTT
j_gene: TRBJ1-6
abundance: NA
v_gene: TRBV5-1
d_gene: NA

CDR3aa: CASSAAGGPETQYF
CDR3nt: TGTGCCAGCAGCGCGGCGGGGGGGCCAGAGACCCAGTACTTC
j_gene: TRBJ2-5
abundance: NA
v_gene: TRBV9
d_gene: TRBD2

CDR3aa: CASSVGTSGGVYEQYF
CDR3nt: TGTGCCAGCAGCGTGGGAACTAGCGGGGGGGTATACGAGCAGTACTTC
j_gene: TRBJ2-7
abundance: NA
v_gene: TRBV9
d_gene: TRBD2

CDR3aa: CASSLVPSAEAFF
CDR3nt: TGCGCCAGCAGCTTGGTTCCCTCCGCTGAAGCTTTCTTT
j_gene: TRBJ1-1
abundance: NA
v_gene: TRBV5-1
d_gene: NA

CDR3aa: CASSLGGGGLTNEKLFF
CDR3nt: TGTGCCAGCAGTTTAGGGGGCGGGGGTTTAACTAATGAAAAACTGTTTTTT
j_gene: TRBJ1-4
abundance: NA
v_gene: TRBV28
d_gene: NA

CDR3aa: CASSLSQNGYTF
CDR3nt: TGTGCCAGCAGCTTAAGCCAGAATGGCTACACCTTC
j_gene: TRBJ1-2
abundance: few
v_gene: TRBV13
d_gene: NA

CDR3aa: CASSLVSTRWYEQYF
CDR3nt: TGTGCCAGCAGCTTAGTTTCCACTAGGTGGTACGAGCAGTACTTC
j_gene: TRBJ2-7
abundance: once
v_gene: TRBV11-2
d_gene: NA

CDR3aa: CASSQQPDTMNTGELFF
CDR3nt: TGTGCCAGCAGCCAACAGCCGGACACTATGAACACCGGGGAGCTGTTTTTT
j_gene: TRBJ2-2
abundance: once
v_gene: TRBV3-1/TRBV3-2
d_gene: NA

CDR3aa: CASSFDLPGNTIYF
CDR3nt: TGTGCCAGCAGCTTCGACCTCCCGGGAAACACCATATATTTT
j_gene: TRBJ1-3
abundance: NA
v_gene: TRBV9
d_gene: NA

CDR3aa: CASSVSGTGGTGNTIYF
CDR3nt: TGTGCCAGCAGCGTATCCGGGACAGGGGGCACAGGAAACACCATATATTTT
j_gene: TRBJ1-3
abundance: NA
v_gene: TRBV9
d_gene: TRBD1

CDR3aa: CASSFDETQYF
CDR3nt: TGCGCCAGCAGCTTCGATGAGACCCAGTACTTC
j_gene: TRBJ2-5
abundance: NA
v_gene: TRBV5-1
d_gene: NA

CDR3aa: CASSLAQRQAVSYSGNTIYF
CDR3nt: TGTGCCAGCAGCTTAGCGCAACGACAGGCCGTCTCTTACTCTGGAAACACCATATATTTT
j_gene: TRBJ1-3
abundance: once
v_gene: TRBV7-6
d_gene: NA

CDR3aa: CASSFSVNQPQHF
CDR3nt: TGTGCCAGCAGTTTTTCGGTTAATCAGCCCCAGCATTTT
j_gene: TRBJ1-5
abundance: NA
v_gene: TRBV28
d_gene: NA

CDR3aa: CASSSDRYYEQYF
CDR3nt: TGTGCCAGCAGCTCGGACAGGTACTACGAGCAGTACTTC
j_gene: TRBJ2-7
abundance: NA
v_gene: TRBV6-5
d_gene: TRBD1

CDR3aa: CASSLIGSSSYTF
CDR3nt: TGTGCCAGCAGCTTAATCGGCTCTTCGAGCTACACCTTC
j_gene: TRBJ1-2
abundance: NA
v_gene: TRBV11-3
d_gene: NA